The subject of this entry is one T cell receptor beta chain. Antigen unknown. Memory CD4+ cells were defined as CD4+CD45RO+CD25-. Study-wide points: Tumor memory CD4+ T cell TCR gene usage was found to cluster with blood and lymph node memory CD4+ cells and with lymph node naive CD4+ cells. Greatest tumor Treg TCR overlap was with tumor naive CD4+ cells.

After constant-region reverse-primer amplification, full-length variable regions underwent semi-nested PCR with Nested Universal Primer A. TCRdb re-called the 5' RACE reads with MiXCR, one entry per CDR3 protein. The sample records just under 65,000 distinct CDR3 sequences, roughly 23% being singletons. The TCR comes from a female donor with breast cancer. The source material was memory CD4+ T cells sorted from a lymph node. Sample subset: memory CD4+ T cells, CD4+CD45RO+CD25-.

In nucleotides, the CDR3 is TGCAGTGCTGTCGGACAGGGCCCTGGAAACACCATATATTTT. This gives the protein CSAVGQGPGNTIYF. The chain recombines TRBV20-1 with TRBJ1-3; TRBD1 agrees at 8 bases. V trimming: 5 bases; J trimming: 2 bases; junction bases outside the gene matches: 5. CDR1 DFQATT and CDR2 SNEGSKA come from the germline V gene (reference sequence). This CDR3 is built from 14 residues.